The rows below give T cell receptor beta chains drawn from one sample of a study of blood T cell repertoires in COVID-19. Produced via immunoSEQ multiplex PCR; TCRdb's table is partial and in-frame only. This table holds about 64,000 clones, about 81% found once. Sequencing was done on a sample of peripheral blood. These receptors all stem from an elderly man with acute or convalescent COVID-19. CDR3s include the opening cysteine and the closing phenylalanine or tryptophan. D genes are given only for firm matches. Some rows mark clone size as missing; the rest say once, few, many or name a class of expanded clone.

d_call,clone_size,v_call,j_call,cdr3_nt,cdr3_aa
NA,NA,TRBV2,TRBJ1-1,TGTGCCAGCAGTGAAGGAGGGCCAGGGGAGTCACTGAACACTGAAGCTTTCTTT,CASSEGGPGESLNTEAFF
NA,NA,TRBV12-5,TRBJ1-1,TGTGCTTCCAGGGACATGAACACTGAAGCTTTCTTT,CASRDMNTEAFF
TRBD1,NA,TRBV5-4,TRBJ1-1,TGTGCCAGCAGCCCCGGGACAGGGGGGACCATGAACACTGAAGCTTTCTTT,CASSPGTGGTMNTEAFF
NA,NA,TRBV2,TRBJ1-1,TGTGCCAGCAGTGCGGAGGTTGGAACTGAAGCTTTCTTT,CASSAEVGTEAFF
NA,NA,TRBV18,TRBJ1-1,TGTGCCAGCTCCCTTGGGCAGAACACTGAAGCTTTCTTT,CASSLGQNTEAFF
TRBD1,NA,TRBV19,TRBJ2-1,TGTGCCACCGTACCGGGACAGGGGTGGAATGAGCAGTTCTTC,CATVPGQGWNEQFF
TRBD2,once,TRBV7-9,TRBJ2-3,TGTGCCAGCAGCTCTAGCGGGGCGGATACGCAGTATTTT,CASSSSGADTQYF
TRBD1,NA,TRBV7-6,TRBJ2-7,TGTGCCAGCAGCCCGAGCCGGGACAGGGTGTACCACGAGCAGTACTTC,CASSPSRDRVYHEQYF
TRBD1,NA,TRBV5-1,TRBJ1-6,TGCGCCAGCAGCGGGACAGGCGGAAATTCACCCCTCCACTTT,CASSGTGGNSPLHF
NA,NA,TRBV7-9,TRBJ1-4,TGTGCCAGCAGCTTAGGAGAGGTCGGAAAACTGTTTTTT,CASSLGEVGKLFF
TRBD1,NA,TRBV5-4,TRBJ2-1,TGTGCCAGCAGCCGATCCGGACAGGGGATACAAATTGAGCAGTTCTTC,CASSRSGQGIQIEQFF
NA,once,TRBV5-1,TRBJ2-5,TGCGCCAGCAGCTTGGACGGGGTAGGCGGGACCCAGTACTTC,CASSLDGVGGTQYF
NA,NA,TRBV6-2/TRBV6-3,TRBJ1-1,TGTGCCAGCAGTTACGGGTCGAGGAAAACTGAAGCTTTCTTT,CASSYGSRKTEAFF
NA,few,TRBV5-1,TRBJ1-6,TGCGCCAGCAGGAGCGACTGGACTGATTCACCCCTCCACTTT,CASRSDWTDSPLHF
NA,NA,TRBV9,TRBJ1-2,TGTGCCAGCAGCGTGATGAGCAGGGCGAACTATGGCTACACCTTC,CASSVMSRANYGYTF
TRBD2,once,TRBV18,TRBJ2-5,TGTGCCAGCTCACCCCTCGGGGGGGCGGGTGAGACCCAGTACTTC,CASSPLGGAGETQYF
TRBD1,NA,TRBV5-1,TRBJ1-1,TGCGCCAGCTCAAAAGGGACAGGGAATATATTCACTGAAGCTTTCTTT,CASSKGTGNIFTEAFF
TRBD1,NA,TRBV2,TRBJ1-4,TGTGCCAGCAGTCCCGGGACAGGGGGCCGGAATGAAAAACTGTTTTTT,CASSPGTGGRNEKLFF
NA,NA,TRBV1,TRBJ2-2,TGCACCAGCAGCTCCCACATGAACACCGGGGAGCTGTTTTTT,CTSSSHMNTGELFF
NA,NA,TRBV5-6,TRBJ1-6,TGTGCCAGCAGCTTCTCGCCGATCGCGGTCGGTAATTCACCCCTCCACTTT,CASSFSPIAVGNSPLHF
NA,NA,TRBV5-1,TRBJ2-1,TGCGCCAGCAGCTTGATGGGCGATGAGCAGTTCTTC,CASSLMGDEQFF
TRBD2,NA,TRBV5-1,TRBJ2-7,TGCGCCAGCAGCTTGGTGTCTAGCGGGGGCTACGAGCAGTACTTC,CASSLVSSGGYEQYF
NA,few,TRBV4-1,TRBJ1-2,TGCGCCAGCAGCCATGGAGGGGAAGCTGTTGGCTACACCTTC,CASSHGGEAVGYTF
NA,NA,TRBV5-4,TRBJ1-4,TGTGCCAGCAGCCAGGACAGAACTAATGAAAAACTGTTTTTT,CASSQDRTNEKLFF
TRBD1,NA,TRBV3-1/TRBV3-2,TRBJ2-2,TGTGCCAGCAGCCAAGAAACCCCGGGACAGGGTCCTTATGGGAACACCGGGGAGCTGTTTTTT,CASSQETPGQGPYGNTGELFF
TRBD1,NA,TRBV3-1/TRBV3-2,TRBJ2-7,TGTGCCAGCAGCCCAGCAGGGGGCGAGCAGTACTTC,CASSPAGGEQYF
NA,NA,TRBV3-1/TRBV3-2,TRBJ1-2,TGTGCCAGCAGCCAAGGACAGTCTAACTATGGCTACACCTTC,CASSQGQSNYGYTF
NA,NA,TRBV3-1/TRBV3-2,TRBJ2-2,TGTGCCAGCAGCCAAGAGATCCCCGGGACAAGCACCGGGGAGCTGTTTTTT,CASSQEIPGTSTGELFF
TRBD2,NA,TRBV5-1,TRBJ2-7,TGCGCCAGCAGAATCACTAGCGCTGGCTACGAGCAGTACTTC,CASRITSAGYEQYF
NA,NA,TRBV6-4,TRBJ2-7,TGTGCCAGCAGTTCCAGGGTTCACGAGCAGTACTTC,CASSSRVHEQYF
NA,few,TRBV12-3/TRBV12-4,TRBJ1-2,TGTGCCAGCAGACCCACAGGGCTTGGAGGCTACACCTTC,CASRPTGLGGYTF
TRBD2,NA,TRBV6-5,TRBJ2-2,TGTGCCAGCAGTTCGGGGGGGACTGGAACCGGGGAGCTGTTTTTT,CASSSGGTGTGELFF
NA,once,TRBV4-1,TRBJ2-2,TGCGCCAGCAGCCAAACAGGGAACACCGGGGAGCTGTTTTTT,CASSQTGNTGELFF
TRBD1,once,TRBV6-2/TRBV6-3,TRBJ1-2,TGTGCCAGCAGTGACAGGGCCGGCTATGGCTACACCTTC,CASSDRAGYGYTF
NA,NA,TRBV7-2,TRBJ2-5,TGTGCCAGCAGCTTAGCGGGGGCAGGGACCCAAGAGACCCAGTACTTC,CASSLAGAGTQETQYF
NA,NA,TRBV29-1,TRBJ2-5,TGCAGCGTTGAACCGGGCGGGGTTGCAGAGACCCAGTACTTC,CSVEPGGVAETQYF
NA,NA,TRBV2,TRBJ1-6,TGTGCCAGCAGTGAATTTTCGGACTATGGGGATTCACCCCTCCACTTT,CASSEFSDYGDSPLHF
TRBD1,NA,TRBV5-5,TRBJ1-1,TGTGCCAGCAACGTACAGGGGTTGAACACTGAAGCTTTCTTT,CASNVQGLNTEAFF
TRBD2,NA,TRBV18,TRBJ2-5,TGTGCCAGCTCCGGGACTAGTTCGGAGACCCAGTACTTC,CASSGTSSETQYF
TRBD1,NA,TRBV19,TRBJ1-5,TGTGCCAGTAAAACACAGGGGGCAGGTAATCAGCCCCAGCATTTT,CASKTQGAGNQPQHF
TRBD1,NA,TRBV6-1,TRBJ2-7,TGTGCCAGCAGTGAGAGGACAGGAATGTGGATAGAGCAGTACTTC,CASSERTGMWIEQYF
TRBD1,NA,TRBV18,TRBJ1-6,TGTGCCAGCTCACCTGGGACAGGGAATTCACCCCTCCACTTT,CASSPGTGNSPLHF
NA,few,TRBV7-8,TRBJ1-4,TGTGCCAGCAGCTTAACCAGCGTTAATGAAAAACTGTTTTTT,CASSLTSVNEKLFF
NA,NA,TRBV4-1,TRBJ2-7,TGCGCCAGCAGCCAACCGTGGTTGGGGCAGGGGGGCGAGGAGCAGTACTTC,CASSQPWLGQGGEEQYF
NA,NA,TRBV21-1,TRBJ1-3,TGTGCCAGCACGAGGGGGTGTGGGGGACCGATCTCTGGAAACACCATATATTTT,CASTRGCGGPISGNTIYF